Listed below are T cell receptor beta chains from one sample, sequenced in a study of response to subunit inactivated influenza vaccine. A single record per CDR3 protein comes from TCRdb applying MiXCR to the RT-PCR reads. The table lists more than 500,000 distinct CDR3 sequences, around 10% of them singletons. These data are also associated with another study on T cells expressing NK-cell markers.

The material was PBMCs from blood, obtained on the day of vaccination. Every receptor here comes from a man aged 50 to 59 who received an inactivated influenza vaccine. The conserved cysteine and the conserved F or W are not part of the CDR3 here. Clone sizes are given selectively: once, few, many, or a class where the clone is expanded.

J gene: TRBJ2-3; clone size: NA; V gene: TRBV12-3/TRBV12-4; CDR3 protein: ASSYLSGGEHTQY
J gene: TRBJ2-1; clone size: NA; V gene: TRBV4-1; CDR3 protein: ASSRKGTGTSGRIYNEQF
J gene: TRBJ1-1; clone size: few; V gene: TRBV6-1; CDR3 protein: ASRENPRARMNTEAF
J gene: TRBJ2-3; clone size: many; V gene: TRBV5-1; CDR3 protein: ASSSRTGVADTQY
J gene: TRBJ2-7; clone size: NA; V gene: TRBV20-1; CDR3 protein: SARNLPRGPTEQY
J gene: TRBJ2-3; clone size: many; V gene: TRBV12-3/TRBV12-4; CDR3 protein: ASSLASTDTQY
J gene: TRBJ1-4; clone size: NA; V gene: TRBV29-1; CDR3 protein: SVSRGTANEKLF
J gene: TRBJ1-4; clone size: few; V gene: TRBV12-3/TRBV12-4; CDR3 protein: ASSTEGNEKLF
J gene: TRBJ2-7; clone size: few; V gene: TRBV20-1; CDR3 protein: SARDSPSGEQY
J gene: TRBJ2-7; clone size: few; V gene: TRBV7-9; CDR3 protein: AVTPLARTISYEQY
J gene: TRBJ1-5; clone size: few; V gene: TRBV12-3/TRBV12-4; CDR3 protein: ASSRTTGAPQH
J gene: TRBJ2-1; clone size: few; V gene: TRBV11-2; CDR3 protein: ASSLFLEQF
J gene: TRBJ2-1; clone size: NA; V gene: TRBV7-9; CDR3 protein: ASSLGGYGNEQF
J gene: TRBJ2-1; clone size: few; V gene: TRBV7-7; CDR3 protein: ASSLDQGAYNEQF
J gene: TRBJ2-7; clone size: NA; V gene: TRBV15; CDR3 protein: ATSVKPAGTGGYEQY
J gene: TRBJ2-7; clone size: once; V gene: TRBV9; CDR3 protein: ASSAQGTPRMGYEQY
J gene: TRBJ2-6; clone size: NA; V gene: TRBV5-1; CDR3 protein: ASRSSGTVSGANVLT
J gene: TRBJ2-3; clone size: few; V gene: TRBV29-1; CDR3 protein: SVEVVGALTDTQY
J gene: TRBJ2-7; clone size: NA; V gene: TRBV12-3/TRBV12-4; CDR3 protein: ASRLAGGAYEQY
J gene: TRBJ2-7; clone size: NA; V gene: TRBV25-1; CDR3 protein: ASTTGTSGAYEQY
J gene: TRBJ2-1; clone size: few; V gene: TRBV9; CDR3 protein: ASSPGTSGNWDEQF
J gene: TRBJ2-5; clone size: few; V gene: TRBV10-3; CDR3 protein: AISEPGRRETQY
J gene: TRBJ2-7; clone size: NA; V gene: TRBV2; CDR3 protein: ASSEGKASSYEQY
J gene: TRBJ2-7; clone size: few; V gene: TRBV28; CDR3 protein: ATYPGQGVHEQY
J gene: TRBJ2-3; clone size: few; V gene: TRBV20-1; CDR3 protein: SARDPRKTDTQY
J gene: TRBJ2-5; clone size: NA; V gene: TRBV7-2; CDR3 protein: ASSYRTGKSETQY
J gene: TRBJ2-7; clone size: NA; V gene: TRBV27; CDR3 protein: ASRQRGAYEQY
J gene: TRBJ2-6; clone size: NA; V gene: TRBV12-3/TRBV12-4; CDR3 protein: ASSLVVWGAGANVLT
J gene: TRBJ1-4; clone size: many; V gene: TRBV12-3/TRBV12-4; CDR3 protein: ASSADRAREKLF
J gene: TRBJ2-7; clone size: few; V gene: TRBV7-2; CDR3 protein: ASSLGVEGYEQY
J gene: TRBJ1-2; clone size: NA; V gene: TRBV4-2; CDR3 protein: ASSQDNRGLRGYT
J gene: TRBJ2-7; clone size: NA; V gene: TRBV6-5; CDR3 protein: ASSYRGGLAGHEQY
J gene: TRBJ2-5; clone size: many; V gene: TRBV7-9; CDR3 protein: ASSSSSGRAWETQY
J gene: TRBJ2-1; clone size: NA; V gene: TRBV4-3; CDR3 protein: ASSQFGRAFGEQF
J gene: TRBJ2-3; clone size: NA; V gene: TRBV12-3/TRBV12-4; CDR3 protein: ASSFEGRTTDTQY
J gene: TRBJ1-5; clone size: NA; V gene: TRBV6-2/TRBV6-3; CDR3 protein: ASIDRRGLNQPQH
J gene: TRBJ1-1; clone size: NA; V gene: TRBV10-3; CDR3 protein: ATAQGARRNTEAF
J gene: TRBJ2-1; clone size: many; V gene: TRBV6-5; CDR3 protein: ASSYGTGGIAEQF
J gene: TRBJ2-1; clone size: few; V gene: TRBV19; CDR3 protein: ASSLSHSRSVQF